This TCR beta chain was identified in a study of regulatory T cells in long-lasting Graves disease. In this sample, this clonotype turned up a few times. The authors built TCR beta libraries using iRepertoire HTBI primers and Arm-PCR of CDR3 regions. From the multiplex PCR reads, TCRdb called clonotypes with MiXCR, one entry per CDR3 protein. The sample holds 600,000 to 800,000 distinct CDR3 sequences, around 32% seen once. The sample's time point: persistent/refractory GD, antithyroid drugs over 5 years with positive TRAb. Scientists built the TCR library using RNA that was extracted from PBMCs. This CDR3 comprises 14 residues. The V and J ends lost 6 bases and 6 bases, in that order; junction bases with no gene match: 8.

Sequencing was performed on peripheral blood mononuclear cells (PBMCs), taken when the disease was refractory, from a patient treated with antithyroid drugs. The origin of this receptor is a female donor with Graves disease. The chain has TRBV12-3 or TRBV12-4 and TRBJ1-5; 7 bases line up with TRBD1. The CDR3 is CASSGGTAPQPQHF. The CDR3 DNA is TGTGCCAGCAGCGGTGGGACAGCGCCTCAGCCCCAGCATTTT.